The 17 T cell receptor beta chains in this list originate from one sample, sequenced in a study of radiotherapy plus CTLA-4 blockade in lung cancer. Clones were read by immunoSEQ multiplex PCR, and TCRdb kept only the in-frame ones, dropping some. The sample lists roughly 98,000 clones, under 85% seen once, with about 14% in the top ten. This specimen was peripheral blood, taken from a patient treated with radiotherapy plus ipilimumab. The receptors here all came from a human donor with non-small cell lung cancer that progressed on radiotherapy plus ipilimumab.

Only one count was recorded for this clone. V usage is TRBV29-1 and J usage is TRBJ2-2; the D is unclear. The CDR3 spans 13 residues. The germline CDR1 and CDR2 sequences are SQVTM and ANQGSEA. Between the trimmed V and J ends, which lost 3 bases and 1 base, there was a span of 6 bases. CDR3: CSVDWLNTGELFF. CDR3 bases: TGCAGCGTTGATTGGTTGAACACCGGGGAGCTGTTTTTT.

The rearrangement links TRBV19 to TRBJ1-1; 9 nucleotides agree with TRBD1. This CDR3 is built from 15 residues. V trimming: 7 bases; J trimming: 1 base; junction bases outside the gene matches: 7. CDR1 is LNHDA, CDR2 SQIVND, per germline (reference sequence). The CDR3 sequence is CASKTGGLENTEAFF. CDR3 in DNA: TGTGCCAGTAAAACAGGGGGCCTCGAGAACACTGAAGCTTTCTTT.

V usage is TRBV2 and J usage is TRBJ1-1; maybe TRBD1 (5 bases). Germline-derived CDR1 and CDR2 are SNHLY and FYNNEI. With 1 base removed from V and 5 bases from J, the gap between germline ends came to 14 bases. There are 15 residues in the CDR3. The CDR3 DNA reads TGTGCCAGCAGTGAAGGGGGGTCACAAGGTACTGAAGCTTTCTTT. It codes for CASSEGGSQGTEAFF.

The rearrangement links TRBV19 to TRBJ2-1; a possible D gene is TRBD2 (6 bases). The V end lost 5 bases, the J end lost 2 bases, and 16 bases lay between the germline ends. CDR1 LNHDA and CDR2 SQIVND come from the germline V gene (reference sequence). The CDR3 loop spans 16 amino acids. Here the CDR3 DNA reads TGTGCCAGTAGTTACGCTAGGGGACTGGCCTACAATGAGCAGTTCTTC. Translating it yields CASSYARGLAYNEQFF.

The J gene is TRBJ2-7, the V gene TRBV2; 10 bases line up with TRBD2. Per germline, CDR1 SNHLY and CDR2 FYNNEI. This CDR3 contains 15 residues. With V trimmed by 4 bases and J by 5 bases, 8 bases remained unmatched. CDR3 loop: CASSGIAGGGHEQYF. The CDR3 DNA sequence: TGTGCCAGCAGTGGAATAGCGGGAGGTGGCCACGAGCAGTACTTC.

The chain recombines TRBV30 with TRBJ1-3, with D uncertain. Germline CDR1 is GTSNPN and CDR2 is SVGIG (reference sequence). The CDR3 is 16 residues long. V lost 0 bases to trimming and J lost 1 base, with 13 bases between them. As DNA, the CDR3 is TGTGCCTGGAGTGTAGGAAATACTTTTTCTGGAAACACCATATATTTT. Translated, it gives CAWSVGNTFSGNTIYF.

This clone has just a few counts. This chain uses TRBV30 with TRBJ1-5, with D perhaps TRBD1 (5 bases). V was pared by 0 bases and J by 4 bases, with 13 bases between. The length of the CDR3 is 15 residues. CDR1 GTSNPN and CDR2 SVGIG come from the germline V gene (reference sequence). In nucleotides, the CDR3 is TGTGCCTGGAGTGTGGTATATGGGGGTAATCAGCCCCAGCATTTT. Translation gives CAWSVVYGGNQPQHF.

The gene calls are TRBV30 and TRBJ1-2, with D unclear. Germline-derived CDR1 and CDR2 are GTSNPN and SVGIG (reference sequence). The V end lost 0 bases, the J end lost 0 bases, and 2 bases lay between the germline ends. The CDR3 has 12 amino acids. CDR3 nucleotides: TGTGCCTGGAGTGTAACTAACTATGGCTACACCTTC. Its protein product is CAWSVTNYGYTF.

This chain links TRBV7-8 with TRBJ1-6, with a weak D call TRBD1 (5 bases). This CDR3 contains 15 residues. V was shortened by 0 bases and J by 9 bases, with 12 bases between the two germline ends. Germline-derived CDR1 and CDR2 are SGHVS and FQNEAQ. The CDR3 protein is CASSLATVSVSPLHF. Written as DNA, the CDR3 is TGTGCCAGCAGCTTAGCGACAGTTTCGGTTTCACCCCTCCACTTT.

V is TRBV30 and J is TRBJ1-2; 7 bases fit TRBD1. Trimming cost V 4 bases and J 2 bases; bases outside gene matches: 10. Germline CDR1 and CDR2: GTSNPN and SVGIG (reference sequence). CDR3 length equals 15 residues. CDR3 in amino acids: CAWKRPGQTNYGYTF. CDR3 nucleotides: TGTGCCTGGAAGCGCCCGGGACAGACAAACTATGGCTACACCTTC.

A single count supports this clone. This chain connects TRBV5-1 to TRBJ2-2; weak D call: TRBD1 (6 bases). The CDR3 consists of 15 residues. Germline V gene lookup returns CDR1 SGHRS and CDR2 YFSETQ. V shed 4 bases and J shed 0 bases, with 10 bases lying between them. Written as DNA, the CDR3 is TGCGCCAGCAGCCCAGGGGCAGCGAACACCGGGGAGCTGTTTTTT. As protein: CASSPGAANTGELFF.

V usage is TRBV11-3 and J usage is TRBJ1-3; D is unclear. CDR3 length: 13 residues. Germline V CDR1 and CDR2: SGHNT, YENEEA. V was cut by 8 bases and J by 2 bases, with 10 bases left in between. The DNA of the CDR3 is TGTGCCAGCCGGGCAGAAACTGGAAACACCATATATTTT. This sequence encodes CASRAETGNTIYF. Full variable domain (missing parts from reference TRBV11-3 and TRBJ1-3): EAGVVQSPRYKIIEKKQPVAFWCNPISGHNTLYWYLQNLGQGPELLIRYENEEAVDDSQLPKDRFSAERLKGVDSTLKIQPAELGDSAVYLCASRAETGNTIYFGEGSWLTVV.

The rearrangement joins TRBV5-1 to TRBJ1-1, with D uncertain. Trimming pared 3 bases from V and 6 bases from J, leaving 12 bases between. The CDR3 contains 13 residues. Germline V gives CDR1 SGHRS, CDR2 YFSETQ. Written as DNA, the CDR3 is TGCGCCAGCAGCTCCTCACACGGATCTGAAGCTTTCTTT. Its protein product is CASSSSHGSEAFF.

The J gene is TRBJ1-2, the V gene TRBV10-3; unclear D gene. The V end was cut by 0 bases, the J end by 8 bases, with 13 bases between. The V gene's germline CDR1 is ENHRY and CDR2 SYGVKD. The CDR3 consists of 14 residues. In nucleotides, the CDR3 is TGTGCCATCAGTGAGTCGCGGGCGGCCGCGGGCTACACCTTC. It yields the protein CAISESRAAAGYTF.

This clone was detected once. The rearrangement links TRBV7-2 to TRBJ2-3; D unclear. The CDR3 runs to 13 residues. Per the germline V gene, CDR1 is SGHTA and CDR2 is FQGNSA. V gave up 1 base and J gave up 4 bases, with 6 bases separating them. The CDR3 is CASSLDPPDTQYF. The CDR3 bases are TGTGCCAGCAGCTTAGATCCCCCAGATACGCAGTATTTT.

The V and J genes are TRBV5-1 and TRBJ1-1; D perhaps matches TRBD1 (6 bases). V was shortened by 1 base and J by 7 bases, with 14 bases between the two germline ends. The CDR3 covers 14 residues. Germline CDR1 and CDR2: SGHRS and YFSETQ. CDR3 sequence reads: CASSLFRGASEAFF. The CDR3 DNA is TGCGCCAGCAGCTTGTTTCGGGGGGCAAGTGAAGCTTTCTTT.

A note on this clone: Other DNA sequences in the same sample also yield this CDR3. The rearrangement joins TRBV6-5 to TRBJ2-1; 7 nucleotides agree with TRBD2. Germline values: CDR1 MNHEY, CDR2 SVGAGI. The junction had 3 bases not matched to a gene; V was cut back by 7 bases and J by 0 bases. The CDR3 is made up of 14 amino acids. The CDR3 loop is CASKGGSSYNEQFF. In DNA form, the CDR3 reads TGTGCCAGCAAAGGCGGGAGCTCCTACAATGAGCAGTTCTTC.